Listed here is a single T cell receptor beta chain. Sequencing of TCR beta drew on CD8+ and CD4+ T cells from blood. In contrast to the negatively isolated CD8+ and CD4+ T cells, TEMRA cells were FACS-enriched. Reverse transcription of about 0.5 to 1 ug RNA was carried out with random hexamers. With immunoSEQ multiplex PCR, TCR beta CDR3 was amplified across 54 Vbeta and 13 Jbeta. A single record per CDR3 protein comes from TCRdb applying MiXCR to the immunoSEQ multiplex PCR reads. In the table there are about 140,000 distinct CDR3 sequences, roughly 94% of which are singletons. Trimming removed 3 bases from V and 7 bases from J, with 13 bases in between. The CDR3 has 14 amino acids. Germline V CDR1 and CDR2: LGHDT, YNNKEL (reference sequence). The data are from a study of CD8 T cells in Susac syndrome.

Sequencing was done on a sample of CD4+ T cells from PBMCs. This clonotype was obtained from a human donor with Susac syndrome. The chain uses TRBV3-1 and TRBJ1-5; no reliable D call. The CDR3 DNA reads as TGTGCCAGCAGCCATAGTGGACCGGGGCAGCCCCAGCATTTT. The encoded protein is CASSHSGPGQPQHF. The variable domain in full, completed from reference TRBV3-1 and TRBJ1-5, reads DTAVSQTPKYLVTQMGNDKSIKCEQNLGHDTMYWYKQDSKKFLKIMFSYNNKELIINETVPNRFSPKSPDKAHLNLHINSLELGDSAVYFCASSHSGPGQPQHFGDGTRLSIL.